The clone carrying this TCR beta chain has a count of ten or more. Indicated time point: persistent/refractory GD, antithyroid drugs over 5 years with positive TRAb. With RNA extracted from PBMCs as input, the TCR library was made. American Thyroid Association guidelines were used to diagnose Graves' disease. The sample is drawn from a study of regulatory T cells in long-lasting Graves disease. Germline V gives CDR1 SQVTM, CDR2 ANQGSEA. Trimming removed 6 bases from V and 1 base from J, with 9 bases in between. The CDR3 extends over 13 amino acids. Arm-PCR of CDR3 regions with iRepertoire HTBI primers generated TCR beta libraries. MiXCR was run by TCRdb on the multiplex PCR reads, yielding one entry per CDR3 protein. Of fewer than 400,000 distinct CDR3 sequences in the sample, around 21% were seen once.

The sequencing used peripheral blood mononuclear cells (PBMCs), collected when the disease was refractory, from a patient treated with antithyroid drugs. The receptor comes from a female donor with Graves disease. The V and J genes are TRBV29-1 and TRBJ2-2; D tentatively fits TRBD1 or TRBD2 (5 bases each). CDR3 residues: CSVRDQNTGELFF. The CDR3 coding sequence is TGCAGCGTCCGGGACCAGAACACCGGGGAGCTGTTTTTT.